These 13 T cell receptor beta chains share one sample of origin, sequenced in a study of blood T cell repertoires in COVID-19 (dated by TCRdb to the early 2020s). The library was obtained by the immunoSEQ multiplex PCR assay. TCRdb's version of the immuneACCESS table is confined to in-frame rearrangements and falls short of the full clone set. An unresolved V gene accounts for under half of the shortfall where checked; the remainder is of unknown origin. Recorded for this sample are approximately 120,000 clones; approximately 85% of them occurred a single time. The ten top clones hold approximately 3% of the sample. Sequencing used peripheral blood. All receptors derive from a woman older than 75 with COVID-19, enrolled during active disease.

The chain carries TRBV27 and TRBJ2-1; TRBD2 matches 7 bases. Looked up from germline, CDR1 is MNHEY and CDR2 is SMNVEV (reference sequence). The CDR3 has 15 amino acids. After removal of 3 bases from V and 6 bases from J, the junction contained 8 bases not matched to a gene. CDR3 sequence: CASSLVREWGNEQFF. Here the CDR3 DNA reads TGTGCCAGCAGTTTGGTGCGGGAGTGGGGCAATGAGCAGTTCTTC.

V usage is TRBV5-6 and J usage is TRBJ2-5, with 13 nucleotides matching TRBD2. The CDR3 totals 19 residues. Germline assignment: CDR1 SGHDT and CDR2 YYEEEE. With 0 bases clipped from V and 0 bases from J, the junction kept 8 bases outside the gene matches. In nucleotides, the CDR3 is TGTGCCAGCAGCTTGGAGGCTGGGACTAGCGGGAACAACCAAGAGACCCAGTACTTC. Protein sequence: CASSLEAGTSGNNQETQYF.

The CDR3 coding sequence is TGTGCCAGTAGTATCGACAGCTTTAATGAAAAACTGTTTTTT. Translated, it gives CASSIDSFNEKLFF. The chain recombines TRBV19 with TRBJ1-4; tentatively, D is TRBD1 (5 bases). The V gene's germline CDR1 is LNHDA and CDR2 SQIVND (reference sequence). The CDR3 length is 14 residues. Trimming removed 3 bases from V and 4 bases from J, with 9 bases in between.

The J gene is TRBJ2-1, the V gene TRBV18, with a weak D call TRBD1 (5 bases). Trimming shortened V by 4 bases and J by 14 bases, and 18 bases separated the two germline ends. Germline V CDR1 and CDR2: KGHSH, LQKENI. The CDR3 is 13 amino acids. CDR3 in DNA: TGTGCCAGCTCACTCCAAGGGGATAGCCCGGAGTTCTTC. It is translated as CASSLQGDSPEFF.

The chain's CDR3 is CATSRATEEIQYF. CDR3 nucleotide sequence: TGTGCCACCAGCAGAGCTACGGAGGAGATTCAGTACTTC. The chain links TRBV15 to TRBJ2-4; the D gene is possibly TRBD2 (5 bases). Germline V gene data show CDR1 as LNHNV and CDR2 as YYDKDF (reference sequence). Trimming removed 1 base at V and 10 bases at J, with 11 bases between. There are 13 residues in the CDR3.

The chain combines TRBV28 with TRBJ1-3, with TRBD1 identical over 7 bases. Germline V gives CDR1 MDHEN, CDR2 SYDVKM. Trimming cost V 8 bases and J 2 bases; bases outside gene matches: 6. This CDR3 comprises 14 residues. In DNA form, the CDR3 reads TGTGCCAGCGAGGACAGGAGGACTGGAAACACCATATATTTT. Translating gives CASEDRRTGNTIYF. Filled out from reference TRBV28 and TRBJ1-3, the complete variable domain reads DVKVTQSSRYLVKRTGEKVFLECVQDMDHENMFWYRQDPGLGLRLIYFSYDVKMKEKGDIPEGYSVSREKKERFSLILESASTNQTSMYLCASEDRRTGNTIYFGEGSWLTVV.

The rearrangement uses TRBV7-3 and TRBJ2-3; D might be TRBD1 (5 bases). With 1 base removed from V and 5 bases from J, the gap between germline ends came to 7 bases. The CDR3 has 13 amino acids. Looked up from germline, CDR1 is SGHTA and CDR2 is FQGTGA. CDR3: CASSLRRGDTQYF. The CDR3 coding sequence is TGTGCCAGCAGCTTAAGAAGGGGAGATACGCAGTATTTT. Full variable domain (remainder filled in from reference TRBV7-3 and TRBJ2-3): GAGVSQTPSNKVTEKGKYVELRCDPISGHTALYWYRQSLGQGPEFLIYFQGTGAADDSGLPNDRFFAVRPEGSVSTLKIQRTERGDSAVYLCASSLRRGDTQYFGPGTRLTVL.

J is TRBJ2-1 and V is TRBV11-3; 15 nucleotides agree with TRBD2. The J segment lost 4 bases and the V segment lost 4 bases, leaving 2 bases of the junction unmatched. Germline V CDR1 and CDR2: SGHNT, YENEEA. The CDR3 runs 16 residues. The CDR3 sequence: CASSSGTSGRYNEQFF. Here the CDR3 DNA reads TGTGCCAGCAGCTCCGGGACTAGCGGGAGGTACAATGAGCAGTTCTTC.

This chain links TRBV28 with TRBJ2-7; the D gene is possibly TRBD2 (6 bases). The CDR3 extends over 13 amino acids. V was clipped by 8 bases and J by 6 bases, with 17 bases between them. Germline V gene sequence: CDR1 MDHEN, CDR2 SYDVKM. The CDR3 nucleotides are TGTGCCAGCCCTCGCCCCACAGCGGGCGAGCAGTACTTC. As protein: CASPRPTAGEQYF.

The genes are TRBV12-3 or TRBV12-4 and TRBJ1-5; no reliable D call. Trimming pared 6 bases from V and 4 bases from J, leaving 7 bases between. CDR3 size: 12 residues. CDR3 nucleotides: TGTGCCAGCAGCACTACTAATCAGCCCCAGCATTTT. Amino acid sequence: CASSTTNQPQHF.

This clone showed up just a few times. The chain recombines TRBV6-2 or TRBV6-3 with TRBJ1-2; D is unresolved. Trimming shortened V by 0 bases and J by 1 base, and 9 bases separated the two germline ends. The CDR3 spans 15 residues. CDR1 is MNHEY, CDR2 SVGEGT, per germline. The CDR3 loop is CASSYSGSFNYGYTF. DNA of the CDR3: TGTGCCAGCAGTTACTCTGGCTCCTTTAACTATGGCTACACCTTC.

V is TRBV2 and J is TRBJ2-2; D is possibly TRBD1 (6 bases). This CDR3 spans 14 amino acids. V lost 2 bases and J lost 7, with 11 bases in between. Germline V gene sequence: CDR1 SNHLY, CDR2 FYNNEI. CDR3 loop: CASSETPGVGELFF. The CDR3 coding sequence is TGTGCCAGCAGTGAAACCCCAGGGGTCGGGGAGCTGTTTTTT.

As concerns this clone: This CDR3 is also generated by other DNA sequences in the sample. The chain employs TRBV5-1 and TRBJ2-7, with 13 bases lining up with TRBD2. Germline values: CDR1 SGHRS, CDR2 YFSETQ. J was trimmed by 4 bases and V by 2 bases; bases with no gene match: 3. The CDR3 runs to 15 residues. CDR3 in DNA: TGCGCCAGCAGCTTAGGACTAGCGGGAGCTTACGAGCAGTACTTC. Amino acid sequence: CASSLGLAGAYEQYF.